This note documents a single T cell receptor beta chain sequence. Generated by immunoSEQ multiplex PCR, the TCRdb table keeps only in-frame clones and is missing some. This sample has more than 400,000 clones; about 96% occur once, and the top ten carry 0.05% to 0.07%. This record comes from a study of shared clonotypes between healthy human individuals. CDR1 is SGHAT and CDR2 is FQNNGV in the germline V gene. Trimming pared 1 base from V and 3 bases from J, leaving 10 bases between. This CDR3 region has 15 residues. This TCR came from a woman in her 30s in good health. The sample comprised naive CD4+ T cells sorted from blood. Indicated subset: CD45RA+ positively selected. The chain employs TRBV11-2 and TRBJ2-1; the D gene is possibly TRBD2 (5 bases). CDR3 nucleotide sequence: TGTGCCAGCAGCTTAGTAAGCGGAAACTACAATGAGCAGTTCTTC. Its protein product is CASSLVSGNYNEQFF.